This TCR beta chain was sequenced during a study of OX40 agonist ivuxolimab in advanced cancers. Profiling relied on immunoSEQ multiplex PCR, and the TCRdb table lists in-frame clones only, not all of them. The sample holds about 80,000 clones, approximately 95% seen once. Germline V gene data show CDR1 as SGHTA and CDR2 as FQGNSA. V was trimmed by 3 bases and J by 0 bases, leaving 13 bases between them. The CDR3 is 16 amino acids. The input for sequencing was CD4+ or CD8+ T cells sorted from blood, taken in a trial of the OX40 agonist ivuxolimab. This sequence originates from an adult with an advanced solid tumor such as melanoma, head and neck, liver or kidney cancer. V usage is TRBV7-2 and J usage is TRBJ2-3, with D perhaps TRBD1 or TRBD2 (5 bases each). DNA of the CDR3: TGTGCCAGCAGCTTCGACGGGGCGCCTAGCACAGATACGCAGTATTTT. This translates into CASSFDGAPSTDTQYF.